This T cell receptor beta chain is drawn from a study of blood T cells in healthy people across ages. The V gene's germline CDR1 is DFQATT and CDR2 SNEGSKA (reference sequence). The CDR3 loop spans 16 amino acids. Trimming shortened V by 2 bases and J by 0 bases, and 14 bases separated the two germline ends. Primed by a sample-barcoded 5' primer and a J-beta primer mix, a second PCR proceeded for roughly 7 to 12 cycles. TCRdb reanalysed the 5' RACE reads using MiXCR and keeps one entry per CDR3 protein. The sample lists roughly 1.5 million distinct CDR3 sequences; around 40% were seen once. This clonotype has more than one count but fewer than ten.

This receptor was identified in a young woman in good health. Material: blood. The rearrangement uses TRBV20-1 and TRBJ2-1, with D perhaps TRBD1 or TRBD2 (6 bases each). DNA for the CDR3: TGCAGTGCTAGATTACTACGGGGGCGCTCCTACAATGAGCAGTTCTTC. Translation: CSARLLRGRSYNEQFF.